Listed below are T cell receptor beta chains from one sample, sequenced in a study of T cells in Graves' hyperthyroidism and ophthalmopathy. TCRdb recomputed calls from the multiplex PCR reads with MiXCR, one row per CDR3 protein. The data show about 400,000 distinct CDR3 sequences, 25% seen once. Material: blood. All receptors derive from a man aged 45-65 years with Graves' hyperthyroidism. CDR3s include the opening cysteine and the closing phenylalanine or tryptophan. A D gene is named only where the DNA matches it firmly. Size is omitted from some rows. Given values are once, few, many or a class for expanded clones.

CDR3nt,CDR3aa,abundance,j_gene,v_gene,d_gene
TGTGCCAGCAGCCCCACGGGAGGGAGCTACGAGCAGTACTTC,CASSPTGGSYEQYF,.,TRBJ2-7,TRBV27,TRBD2
TGTGCCAGCAGCCAGCCAACGCTAAGTCAGGAGACCCAGTACTTC,CASSQPTLSQETQYF,few,TRBJ2-5,TRBV7-2,.
TGTGCCAGCAGCGACTTAGCGGGGGCGAACACCGGGGAGCTGTTTTTT,CASSDLAGANTGELFF,few,TRBJ2-2,TRBV6-1,TRBD2
TGCGCCAGCAGCTCGGGAGAGTTTGAGCAGTACTTC,CASSSGEFEQYF,many,TRBJ2-7,TRBV5-1,.
TGCGCCAGCAGCCGCCTAGGAGGACAGGGGAAAACCTACGAGCAGTACTTC,CASSRLGGQGKTYEQYF,few,TRBJ2-7,TRBV5-1,TRBD1
TGCAGCGTTGAATTTGCGAGGGGGGTTGGCTACACCTTC,CSVEFARGVGYTF,.,TRBJ1-2,TRBV29-1,.
TGTGCCAGCAGCTCCCCCCAGGGGAACACCGGGGAGCTGTTTTTT,CASSSPQGNTGELFF,few,TRBJ2-2,TRBV7-9,.
TGCAGTGCTAGAGATCGACTAGCGGACAATGAGCAGTTCTTC,CSARDRLADNEQFF,.,TRBJ2-1,TRBV20-1,TRBD2
TGTGCCAGCAGGACACCAGGGGGCCTGAGCGGGACTAAGACCTACGAGCAGTACTTC,CASRTPGGLSGTKTYEQYF,.,TRBJ2-7,TRBV27,.
TGTGCCAGCAGTCATAGCGGGAACGAGCAGTACTTC,CASSHSGNEQYF,.,TRBJ2-7,TRBV6-1,TRBD2
TGCAGTGCTAGTATAGCGGGAGGACGAGAGACCCAGTACTTC,CSASIAGGRETQYF,.,TRBJ2-5,TRBV20-1,TRBD2
TGTGCCACCAGTGATTGGGCCGAGGTTAGCGGGAGAGGAGATACGCAGTATTTT,CATSDWAEVSGRGDTQYF,many,TRBJ2-3,TRBV24-1,TRBD2
TGTGCCAGCAGCTTGGGTCGTTTTTACTATGGCTACACCTTC,CASSLGRFYYGYTF,few,TRBJ1-2,TRBV5-5,.
TGTGCCAGCAGTCCCTGGAAGGGGTTAGGTAGCAATCAGCCCCAGCATTTT,CASSPWKGLGSNQPQHF,.,TRBJ1-5,TRBV6-1,.
TGTGCCATCAGTGGACAGGGTGGAGACACTGAAGCTTTCTTT,CAISGQGGDTEAFF,many,TRBJ1-1,TRBV10-3,TRBD1
TGTGCCAGCAGCTTAGTAACCGGGTTATCGGAAGCTTTCTTT,CASSLVTGLSEAFF,many,TRBJ1-1,TRBV11-2,.
TGTGCCAGCAGTCAGGGGTACCAAAAGACCCAGTACTTC,CASSQGYQKTQYF,few,TRBJ2-5,TRBV12-3/TRBV12-4,.
TGTGCCAGCAGTTCCCAATATCAGCCCCAGCATTTT,CASSSQYQPQHF,many,TRBJ1-5,TRBV28,.
TGCGCCAGCAGCATTGGACGGTACACAGATACGCAGTATTTT,CASSIGRYTDTQYF,many,TRBJ2-3,TRBV5-1,.
TGCAGTGCGTCACCGGGCCTCCTGGGGGAGACCCAGTACTTC,CSASPGLLGETQYF,.,TRBJ2-5,TRBV20-1,.
TGTGCCAGCAGCCACGGACAGATCTACAATGAGCAGTTCTTC,CASSHGQIYNEQFF,.,TRBJ2-1,TRBV7-9,.
TGTGCCAGCAGCTGGGACAGGGTGGGGAATGAGCAGTTCTTC,CASSWDRVGNEQFF,few,TRBJ2-1,TRBV11-3,TRBD1
TGTGCCAGCTCACCCGACAGGTTTGTCTACGAGCAGTACTTC,CASSPDRFVYEQYF,.,TRBJ2-7,TRBV18,.
TGCAGTGCCCCGGGGGCAAAACGGGAGCAGTTCTTC,CSAPGAKREQFF,many,TRBJ2-1,TRBV20-1,.
TGTGCCAGCAGTGAAATTGGCGGGAGCCAAGAGACCCAGTACTTC,CASSEIGGSQETQYF,once,TRBJ2-5,TRBV6-1,TRBD2
TGTGCCAGCAGTTACAGTTTCCCGGAGGAAACCTACAATGAGCAGTTCTTC,CASSYSFPEETYNEQFF,many,TRBJ2-1,TRBV6-5,.
TGTGCCAGCAGTTTAGATTCGGGCAGGACCAATGAGCAGTTCTTC,CASSLDSGRTNEQFF,many,TRBJ2-1,TRBV12-3/TRBV12-4,.
TGCGCCAGCAGCTGGTCGGGACTATCGCAAGAGACCCAGTACTTC,CASSWSGLSQETQYF,many,TRBJ2-5,TRBV5-1,TRBD2
TGTGCCAGTAGTCCGACAGGGGTCACAGATACGCAGTATTTT,CASSPTGVTDTQYF,few,TRBJ2-3,TRBV19,TRBD1